The 10 T cell receptor beta chains below all came from one sample that was sequenced in a study of cytomegalovirus exposure and HLA in healthy donors. The PCR ran on 60 Vbeta and 13 Jbeta primers. TCRdb keeps only in-frame clones here, not all; method: immunoSEQ multiplex PCR. The sample lists roughly 230,000 clones, about 93% occurring once. The sequencing input was PBMCs. The receptors derive from a girl aged 2-15 years in good health and CMV-seronegative.

The chain couples TRBV11-2 to TRBJ1-4; tentatively, D is TRBD1 (5 bases). Germline V gene lookup returns CDR1 SGHAT and CDR2 FQNNGV. This CDR3 is built from 15 residues. Trimming cost V 5 bases and J 4 bases, with 14 bases left between them. CDR3 sequence: CASSPREGLNEKLFF. DNA for the CDR3: TGTGCCAGCAGCCCCCGGGAGGGGCTTAATGAAAAACTGTTTTTT. The whole variable domain, filled in from reference TRBV11-2 and TRBJ1-4, reads EAGVAQSPRYKIIEKRQSVAFWCNPISGHATLYWYQQILGQGPKLLIQFQNNGVVDDSQLPKDRFSAERLKGVDSTLKIQPAKLEDSAVYLCASSPREGLNEKLFFGSGTQLSVL.

This chain connects TRBV5-1 to TRBJ2-7, with 8 bases identical to TRBD1. The CDR3 loop spans 15 amino acids. Germline CDR1 SGHRS, CDR2 YFSETQ. V shed 2 bases, J shed 0 bases, and the junction held 4 bases outside the gene matches. CDR3 loop: CASSFGDRISYEQYF. As DNA, the CDR3 is TGCGCCAGCAGCTTCGGGGACAGGATCTCCTACGAGCAGTACTTC. The full variable domain, completed using reference TRBV5-1 and TRBJ2-7, is KAGVTQTPRYLIKTRGQQVTLSCSPISGHRSVSWYQQTPGQGLQFLFEYFSETQRNKGNFPGRFSGRQFSNSRSEMNVSTLELGDSALYLCASSFGDRISYEQYFGPGTRLTVT.

The J gene is TRBJ2-4, the V gene TRBV10-2, with TRBD2 matching 8 bases. The length of the CDR3 is 15 residues. V lost 6 bases, J lost 2 bases, and 6 bases stayed unmatched. CDR1 is WSHSY, CDR2 SAAADI, per germline. CDR3 DNA sequence: TGCGCCAGCAGATACGGGGGGGCCTCCAAAAACATTCAGTACTTC. It translates to CASRYGGASKNIQYF.

The V and J genes are TRBV10-2 and TRBJ2-2; 7 bases are a match to TRBD1. The CDR3 consists of 14 residues. CDR1 is WSHSY and CDR2 is SAAADI in the germline V gene. The V segment lost 8 bases and the J segment 1 base; nucleotides outside the gene matches: 4. The CDR3, as DNA: TGCGCCAGCGCTACAGGGGTGAACACCGGGGAGCTGTTTTTT. Its translation is CASATGVNTGELFF.

The rearrangement joins TRBV27 to TRBJ2-1; TRBD1 aligns across 7 bases. The germline CDR1 and CDR2 sequences are MNHEY and SMNVEV (reference sequence). V dropped 8 bases and J dropped 0; count of bases not matched to a gene: 4. The CDR3 sequence is 14 residues long. The CDR3 is CASSYRGSYNEQFF. CDR3 DNA sequence: TGTGCCAGCTCCTACAGGGGCTCCTACAATGAGCAGTTCTTC.

On this clone itself: At one of its ends the junction is not consistent with the germline gene, which may arise from a read error. Other DNA sequences in the same sample also yield this CDR3. The CDR3 loop is CASSLVRRGMGYYEQYF. The CDR3 coding sequence is TGTGCCAGCAGTTTAGTTAGGAGGGGAATGGGATACTACGAGCAGTATTTC. The chain recombines TRBV28 with TRBJ2-7; D is possibly TRBD2 (6 bases). The CDR3 totals 17 residues. Germline CDR1 MDHEN, CDR2 SYDVKM. The variable domain in full, completed from reference TRBV28 and TRBJ2-7, reads DVKVTQSSRYLVKRTGEKVFLECVQDMDHENMFWYRQDPGLGLRLIYFSYDVKMKEKGDIPEGYSVSREKKERFSLILESASTNQTSMYLCASSLVRRGMGYYEQYFGPGTRLTVT.

This chain uses TRBV27 with TRBJ2-7; perhaps TRBD1 as D (6 bases). The CDR3 runs 15 residues. Deletions cut 4 bases from V and 5 bases from J, with 18 bases between. From germline, CDR1 is MNHEY and CDR2 SMNVEV (reference sequence). As DNA, the CDR3 is TGTGCCAGCAGTTCCGACAGGATTGGTGTACACGAGCAGTACTTC. Translating gives CASSSDRIGVHEQYF.

The genes are TRBV5-1 and TRBJ2-5; D remains ambiguous. The germline CDR1 and CDR2 sequences are SGHRS and YFSETQ. The CDR3 covers 13 residues. Trimming removed 1 base from V and 1 base from J, with 5 bases in between. Here the CDR3 DNA reads TGCGCCAGCAGCTTGCGCGGCCAAGAGACCCAGTACTTC. Translated, it gives CASSLRGQETQYF.

V gene TRBV7-2 combines with J gene TRBJ1-2; 7 nucleotides align to TRBD1. CDR1 SGHTA and CDR2 FQGNSA come from the germline V gene. This CDR3 spans 18 amino acids. With V trimmed by 5 bases and J by 0 bases, 15 bases remained unmatched. For the CDR3, the DNA is TGTGCCAGCAGCCGCGAGACGACAGGGCCCTTATCTAACTATGGCTACACCTTC. Translation gives CASSRETTGPLSNYGYTF. The entire variable domain, with the rest obtained from reference TRBV7-2 and TRBJ1-2, is as follows: GAGVSQSPSNKVTEKGKDVELRCDPISGHTALYWYRQSLGQGLEFLIYFQGNSAPDKSGLPSDRFSAERTGGSVSTLTIQRTQQEDSAVYLCASSRETTGPLSNYGYTFGSGTRLTVV.

As concerns this clone: This specimen includes other DNA sequences encoding the same CDR3. The V gene is TRBV19, the J gene TRBJ1-1; 7 bases line up with TRBD1. CDR3 length: 14 residues. Trimming took 3 bases from V and 1 from J; bases not matched to a gene: 2. The V gene's germline CDR1 is LNHDA and CDR2 SQIVND (reference sequence). In DNA form, the CDR3 reads TGTGCCAGTAGTATTAGGGGGCCGAACACTGAAGCTTTCTTT. Translated, it gives CASSIRGPNTEAFF.